The sequence of this TCR beta chain was determined in a study of blood T cell repertoires in COVID-19. The V and J ends lost 2 bases and 6 bases, in that order; junction bases with no gene match: 3. The CDR3 spans 13 residues. CDR1 and CDR2 from the germline V gene are MNHEY and SMNVEV (reference sequence). How the authors handled the data: How many nucleated cells were present was estimated from reference gene primer amplification. This table comes from immunoSEQ multiplex PCR, and its TCRdb copy is limited to in-frame clones, with some not included. V and J calls and clone size are those listed in that table; D and trimming were worked out from the DNA. The sample includes tens of thousands of clones, over 70% seen only once; the top ten take about 10%.

This chain uses TRBV27 with TRBJ2-7; 8 nucleotides align to TRBD1. The sample taken for sequencing was peripheral blood. The receptor's source is a man aged 30-40 years with COVID-19, enrolled during active disease. CDR3 in DNA: TGTGCCAGCAGTTTAGAGACAGGGGTCGAGCAGTACTTC. This encodes CASSLETGVEQYF.